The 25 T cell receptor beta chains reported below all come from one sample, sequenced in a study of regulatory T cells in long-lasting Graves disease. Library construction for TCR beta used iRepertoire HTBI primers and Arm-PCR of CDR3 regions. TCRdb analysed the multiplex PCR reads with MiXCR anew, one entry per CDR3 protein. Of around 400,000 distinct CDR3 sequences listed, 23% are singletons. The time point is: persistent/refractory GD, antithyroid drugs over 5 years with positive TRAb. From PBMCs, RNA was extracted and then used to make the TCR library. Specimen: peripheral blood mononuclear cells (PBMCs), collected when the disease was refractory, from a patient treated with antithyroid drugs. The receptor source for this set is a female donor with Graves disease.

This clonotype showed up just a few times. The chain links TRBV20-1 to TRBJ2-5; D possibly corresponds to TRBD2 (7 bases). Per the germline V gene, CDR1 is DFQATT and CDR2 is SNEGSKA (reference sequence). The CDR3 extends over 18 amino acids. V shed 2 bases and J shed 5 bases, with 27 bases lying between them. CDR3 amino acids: CSARPHQRGGGTGETQYF. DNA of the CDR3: TGCAGTGCTAGACCACACCAAAGGGGGGGCGGGACTGGGGAGACCCAGTACTTC.

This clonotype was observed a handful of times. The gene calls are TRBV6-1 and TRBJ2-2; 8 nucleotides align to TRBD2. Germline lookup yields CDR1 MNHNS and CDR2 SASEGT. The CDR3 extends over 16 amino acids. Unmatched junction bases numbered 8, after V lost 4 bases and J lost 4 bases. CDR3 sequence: CASSVPSGSGTGELFF. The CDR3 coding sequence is TGTGCCAGCAGTGTACCGAGCGGGAGTGGCACCGGGGAGCTGTTTTTT.

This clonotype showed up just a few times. The CDR3 loop reads CASSYSRDSTGNTIYF. The CDR3 DNA reads as TGTGCCAGCAGTTACTCGCGGGATTCGACTGGAAACACCATATATTTT. The chain recombines TRBV6-5 with TRBJ1-3; no clear D. Looked up from germline, CDR1 is MNHEY and CDR2 is SVGAGI. V lost 0 bases and J 2 bases, leaving 11 bases between the germline ends. CDR3 size: 16 residues.

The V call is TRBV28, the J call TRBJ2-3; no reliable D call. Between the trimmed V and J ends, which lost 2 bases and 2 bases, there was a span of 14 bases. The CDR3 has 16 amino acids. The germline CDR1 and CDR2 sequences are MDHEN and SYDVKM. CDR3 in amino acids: CASSLPQGRYTDTQYF. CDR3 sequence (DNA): TGTGCCAGCAGTTTACCGCAAGGAAGATACACAGATACGCAGTATTTT.

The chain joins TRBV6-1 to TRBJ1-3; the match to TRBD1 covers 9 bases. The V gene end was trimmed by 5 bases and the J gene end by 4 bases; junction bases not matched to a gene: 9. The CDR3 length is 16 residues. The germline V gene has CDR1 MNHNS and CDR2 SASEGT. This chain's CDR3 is CASSPRTGVYGNTIYF. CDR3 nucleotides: TGTGCCAGCAGTCCCCGGACAGGGGTCTACGGAAACACCATATATTTT.

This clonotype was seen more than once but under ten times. The CDR3 bases are TGTGCCACGGACAGGAAAACCTACGAGCAGTACTTC. Its translation: CATDRKTYEQYF. V and J are TRBV19 and TRBJ2-7, with 7 bases fitting TRBD1. The trim removed 10 bases at V and 2 bases at J, leaving 5 bases unmatched. Germline V CDR1 and CDR2: LNHDA, SQIVND (reference sequence). CDR3 length: 12 amino acids.

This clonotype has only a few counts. CDR3 sequence reads: CASRHATGTGNYGYTF. The DNA of the CDR3 is TGCGCCAGCAGACATGCGACCGGGACAGGAAACTATGGCTACACCTTC. The V gene is TRBV5-1, the J gene TRBJ1-2; 8 positions match TRBD1. CDR1 is SGHRS, CDR2 YFSETQ, per germline. V lost 5 bases and J lost 2; bases outside the gene matches: 11. This CDR3 region has 16 residues.

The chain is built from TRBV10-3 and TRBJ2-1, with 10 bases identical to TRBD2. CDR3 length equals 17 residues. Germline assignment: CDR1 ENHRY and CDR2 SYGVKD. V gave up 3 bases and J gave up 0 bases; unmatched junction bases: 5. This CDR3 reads CAISEGTSVSSYNEQFF. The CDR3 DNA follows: TGTGCCATCAGTGAAGGGACTAGCGTTAGCTCCTACAATGAGCAGTTCTTC.

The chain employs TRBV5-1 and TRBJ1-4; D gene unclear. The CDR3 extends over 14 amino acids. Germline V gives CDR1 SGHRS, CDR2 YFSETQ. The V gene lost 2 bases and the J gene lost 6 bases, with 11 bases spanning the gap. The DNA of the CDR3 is TGCGCCAGCAGCTTTGGCAGTCATGATGAAAAACTGTTTTTT. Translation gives CASSFGSHDEKLFF.

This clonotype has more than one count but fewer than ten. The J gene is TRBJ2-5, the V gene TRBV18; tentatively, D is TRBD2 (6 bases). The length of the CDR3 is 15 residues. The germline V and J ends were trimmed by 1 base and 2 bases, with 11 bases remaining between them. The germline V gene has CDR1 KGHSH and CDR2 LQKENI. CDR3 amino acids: CASSPLLAHQETQYF. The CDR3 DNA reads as TGTGCCAGCTCACCACTACTAGCCCATCAAGAGACCCAGTACTTC.

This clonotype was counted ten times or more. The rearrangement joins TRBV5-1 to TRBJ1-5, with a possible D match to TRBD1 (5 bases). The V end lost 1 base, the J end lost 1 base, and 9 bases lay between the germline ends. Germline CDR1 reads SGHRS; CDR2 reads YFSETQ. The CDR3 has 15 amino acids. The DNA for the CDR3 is TGCGCCAGCAGCTTGCAGGGAATGAGCAATCAGCCCCAGCATTTT. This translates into CASSLQGMSNQPQHF.

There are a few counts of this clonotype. CDR3 in DNA: TGCAGTGCTAGAGCCGGGATTTCTTTTGATACGCAGTATTTT. Translating gives CSARAGISFDTQYF. The chain joins TRBV20-1 to TRBJ2-3; tentative D call: TRBD2 (5 bases). CDR3 length: 14 amino acids. Germline lookup yields CDR1 DFQATT and CDR2 SNEGSKA (reference sequence). V was clipped by 1 base and J by 6 bases, with 14 bases between them.

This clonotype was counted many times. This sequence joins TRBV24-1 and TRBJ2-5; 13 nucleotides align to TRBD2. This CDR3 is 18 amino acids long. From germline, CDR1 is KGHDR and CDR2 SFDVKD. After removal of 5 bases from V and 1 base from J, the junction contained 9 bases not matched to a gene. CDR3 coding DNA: TGTGCCACCAGTGGCCGGACAGGGACTAGCGGGACCCAAGAGACCCAGTACTTC. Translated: CATSGRTGTSGTQETQYF.

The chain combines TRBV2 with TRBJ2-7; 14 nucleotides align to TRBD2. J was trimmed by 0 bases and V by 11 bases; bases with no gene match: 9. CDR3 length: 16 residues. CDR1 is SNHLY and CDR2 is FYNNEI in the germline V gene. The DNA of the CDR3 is TGTGCCGGCGGGACTAGCGGGGGCACGAGCTCCTACGAGCAGTACTTC. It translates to CAGGTSGGTSSYEQYF.

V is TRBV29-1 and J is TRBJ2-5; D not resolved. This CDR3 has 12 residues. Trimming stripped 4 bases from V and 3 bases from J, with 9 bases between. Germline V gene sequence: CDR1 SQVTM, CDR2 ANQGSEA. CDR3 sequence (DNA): TGCAGCGTTGGCGGTCGCAAAGAGACCCAGTACTTC. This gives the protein CSVGGRKETQYF.

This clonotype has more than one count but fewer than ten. This CDR3 reads CAIMPDSSYEQYF. In DNA, the CDR3 is TGTGCCATCATGCCGGACAGCTCCTACGAGCAGTACTTC. The J gene is TRBJ2-7, the V gene TRBV10-3, with a weak D call TRBD1 (6 bases). CDR3 length: 13 amino acids. Germline CDR1 is ENHRY and CDR2 is SYGVKD. Trimming took off 7 bases at V and 0 bases at J, with 10 bases between the two ends.

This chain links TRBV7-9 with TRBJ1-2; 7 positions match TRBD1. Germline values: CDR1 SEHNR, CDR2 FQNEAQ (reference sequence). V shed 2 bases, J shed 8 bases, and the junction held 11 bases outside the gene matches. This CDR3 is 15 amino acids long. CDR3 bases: TGTGCCAGCAGCTTAACTCCCAGGACAGGAGGCGGCTACACCTTC. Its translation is CASSLTPRTGGGYTF.

The CDR3 sequence is CASSRLTSGPRGHNEQFF. The CDR3 nucleotides read TGTGCCAGCAGCCGATTGACTAGCGGTCCAAGGGGTCACAATGAGCAGTTCTTC. This chain joins TRBV3-1 and TRBJ2-1; TRBD2 aligns across 9 bases. With 4 bases clipped from V and 5 bases from J, the junction kept 15 bases outside the gene matches. The CDR3 runs 18 residues. Germline assignment: CDR1 LGHDT and CDR2 YNNKEL (reference sequence).

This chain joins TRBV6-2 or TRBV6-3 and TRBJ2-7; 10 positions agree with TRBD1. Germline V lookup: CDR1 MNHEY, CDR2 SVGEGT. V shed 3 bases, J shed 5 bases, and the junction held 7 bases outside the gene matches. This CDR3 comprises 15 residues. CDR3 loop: CASSYRTGQGNEQYF. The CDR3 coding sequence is TGTGCCAGCAGTTATCGTACGGGACAGGGGAACGAGCAGTACTTC.

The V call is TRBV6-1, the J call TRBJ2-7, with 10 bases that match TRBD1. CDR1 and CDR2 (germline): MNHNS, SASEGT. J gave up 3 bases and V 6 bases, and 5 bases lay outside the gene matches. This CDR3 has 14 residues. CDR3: CASRTGTGVYEQYF. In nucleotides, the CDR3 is TGTGCCAGCAGAACCGGGACAGGGGTCTACGAGCAGTACTTC.

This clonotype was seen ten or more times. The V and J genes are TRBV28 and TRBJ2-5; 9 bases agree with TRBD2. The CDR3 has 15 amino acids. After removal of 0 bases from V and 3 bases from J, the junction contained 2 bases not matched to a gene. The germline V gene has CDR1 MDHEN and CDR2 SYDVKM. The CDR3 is CASSLWGTSKETQYF. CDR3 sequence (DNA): TGTGCCAGCAGTTTATGGGGGACTAGCAAAGAGACCCAGTACTTC.

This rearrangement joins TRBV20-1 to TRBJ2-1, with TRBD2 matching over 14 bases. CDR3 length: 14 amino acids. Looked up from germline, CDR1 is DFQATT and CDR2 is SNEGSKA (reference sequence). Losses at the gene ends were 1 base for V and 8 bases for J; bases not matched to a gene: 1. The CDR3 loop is CSARGLAGGDEQFF. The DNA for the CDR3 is TGCAGTGCTAGAGGACTAGCGGGGGGGGATGAGCAGTTCTTC.

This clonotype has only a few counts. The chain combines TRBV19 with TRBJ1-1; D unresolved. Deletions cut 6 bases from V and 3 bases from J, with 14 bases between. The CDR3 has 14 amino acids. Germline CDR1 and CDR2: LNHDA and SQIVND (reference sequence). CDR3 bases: TGTGCCAGTAGCCTCAATAACCGAGACACTGAAGCTTTCTTT. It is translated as CASSLNNRDTEAFF.

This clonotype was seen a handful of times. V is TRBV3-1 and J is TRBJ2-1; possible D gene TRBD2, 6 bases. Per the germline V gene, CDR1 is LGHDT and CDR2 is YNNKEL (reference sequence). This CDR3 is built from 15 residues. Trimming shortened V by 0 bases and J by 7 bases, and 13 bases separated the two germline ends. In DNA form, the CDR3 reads TGTGCCAGCAGCCAAGACGGACTACCGTCAAATGAGCAGTTCTTC. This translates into CASSQDGLPSNEQFF.

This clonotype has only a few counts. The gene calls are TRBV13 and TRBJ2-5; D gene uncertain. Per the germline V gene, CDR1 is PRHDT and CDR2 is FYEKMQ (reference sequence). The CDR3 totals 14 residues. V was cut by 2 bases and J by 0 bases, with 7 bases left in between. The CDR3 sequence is CASSLRFDQETQYF. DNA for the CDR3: TGTGCCAGCAGCTTAAGATTTGACCAAGAGACCCAGTACTTC.